This T cell receptor beta chain stems from a study of chemoradiotherapy in HPV16-positive cancers. Libraries were prepared by immunoSEQ multiplex PCR; TCRdb keeps only in-frame clonotypes and omits some of them. The sample lists under 2,000 clones; 90% were seen once. Repertoires were sampled repeatedly during chemoradiotherapy. Turning to this clone: Its antigen remains unknown.

Study-wide findings and caveats: Candidate HPV-specific clones and E7-related TCR motifs grew in tumor during treatment.

This CDR3 has 16 amino acids. V lost 2 bases to trimming and J lost 0 bases, with 12 bases between them. Germline-derived CDR1 and CDR2 are SGHRS and YFSETQ. Sequencing used tumor tissue, obtained from a patient who underwent chemoradiotherapy. The rearrangement links TRBV5-1 to TRBJ2-1, with D unclear. The clonotype comes from a human donor with HPV-associated anogenital cancer. As DNA, the CDR3 is TGCGCCAGCAGCTTAGGGTATTCGAGCTCCTACAATGAGCAGTTCTTC. It specifies CASSLGYSSSYNEQFF.